What follows are 5 T cell receptor beta chains derived from one specimen sequenced in a study of identical twins. In TCRdb, the 5' RACE reads were re-called with MiXCR into one record per CDR3 protein. The repertoire consists of around 300,000 distinct CDR3 sequences, with about 8.1% occurring once and the leading ten covering less than 2.5%. Another study also made use of these data, one on yellow fever vaccine responses in identical twins.

Material: memory (CD45RO+) T cells sorted from blood. The receptor set was obtained from a woman aged 18-29 years in good health.

This clonotype was picked up many times. This chain links TRBV5-1 with TRBJ1-1, with TRBD1 matching 10 bases. Germline V gene data show CDR1 as SGHRS and CDR2 as YFSETQ. The CDR3 sequence is 14 residues long. Trimming removed 3 bases from V and 5 bases from J; junction bases left unmatched: 4. DNA for the CDR3: TGCGCCAGCAGCTGGACAGGGGGTTCGACTGAAGCTTTCTTT. Its protein is CASSWTGGSTEAFF. The variable domain in full, completed from reference TRBV5-1 and TRBJ1-1, reads KAGVTQTPRYLIKTRGQQVTLSCSPISGHRSVSWYQQTPGQGLQFLFEYFSETQRNKGNFPGRFSGRQFSNSRSEMNVSTLELGDSALYLCASSWTGGSTEAFFGQGTRLTVV.

This clonotype was picked up many times. The gene calls are TRBV4-1 and TRBJ1-2; D not resolved. Trimming took 1 base from V and 1 from J, leaving 7 bases between them. CDR1 is MGHRA, CDR2 YSYEKL, per germline. This CDR3 has 14 residues. CDR3 sequence: CASSQVEDNYGYTF. In DNA form, the CDR3 reads TGCGCCAGCAGCCAAGTCGAGGATAACTATGGCTACACCTTC.

A word on this clonotype: A read error is possible here, since a much larger clone lies one base away. The rearrangement joins TRBV20-1 to TRBJ2-1; TRBD2 matches 11 bases. This CDR3 region has 15 residues. Germline V gene sequence: CDR1 DFQATT, CDR2 SNEGSKA (reference sequence). The CDR3 nucleotides read TGCAGTCCTAGGGTTGTCCTAGCGGGGGGCAATGAGCAGTTCTTC. It yields the protein CSPRVVLAGGNEQFF.

This clonotype was detected only a few times. This CDR3 is CASSVGGVQETQYF. CDR3 sequence (DNA): TGTGCCAGCAGCGTAGGGGGGGTCCAAGAGACCCAGTACTTC. The V call is TRBV9, the J call TRBJ2-5; D may be TRBD2 (6 bases). Trimming pared 0 bases from V and 1 base from J, leaving 7 bases between. Germline values: CDR1 SGDLS, CDR2 YYNGEE. The CDR3 consists of 14 residues.

This clonotype was counted only a few times. The genes are TRBV6-2 or TRBV6-3 and TRBJ2-7; D possibly corresponds to TRBD1 (5 bases). CDR1 is MNHEY, CDR2 SVGEGT, per germline. The CDR3 sequence is 15 residues long. V lost 0 bases, J lost 2 bases, and 11 bases lay in between. The CDR3 region is CASSYSSAGPYEQYV. The CDR3 coding sequence is TGTGCCAGCAGTTACTCATCGGCAGGGCCCTACGAGCAGTACGTC.